Reported below is one T cell receptor (beta chain). This sample is part of a study of control samples from healthy donors and cancer patients. This table comes from immunoSEQ multiplex PCR, and its TCRdb copy is limited to in-frame clones, with some not included. This table has around 92,000 clones, almost 85% appearing once. CDR3 size: 15 residues. Germline CDR1 and CDR2: GTSNPN and SVGIG (reference sequence). Trimming removed 5 bases at V and 3 bases at J, with 18 bases between. Sequencing was done on a sample of blood. The receptor was isolated from a man aged 60 to 69 in good health. The V call is TRBV30, the J call TRBJ2-3, with D perhaps assigned TRBD1 or TRBD2 (6 bases each). The CDR3 sequence is CAWDPMGGTTDTQYF. CDR3 nucleotide sequence: TGTGCCTGGGACCCCATGGGGGGCACAACAGATACGCAGTATTTT.